This passage covers 11 T cell receptor beta chains from one sample sequenced in a study of blood T cell repertoires in COVID-19 (dated by TCRdb to about 2020). Receptor amplification or capture employed the immunoSEQ multiplex PCR assay. Entries here come from immuneACCESS through TCRdb and include only in-frame sequences with V and J called. Some clones fail to appear in such tables; in the studies checked, an unresolved V gene covers under half of the shortfall, and the cause of the remainder is unknown. The sample table contains 95,000 to 150,000 clones; only one count was recorded for about 80% of them. Roughly 16% of the sample is taken by the ten largest. Sequencing input: peripheral blood. The receptors stem from a man aged 55-75 years with active or convalescent COVID-19.

J is TRBJ2-7 and V is TRBV5-1, with a tentative D call TRBD1 (6 bases). The CDR3 is 14 residues long. Looked up from germline, CDR1 is SGHRS and CDR2 is YFSETQ. V was cut by 1 base and J by 3 bases, with 11 bases left in between. The CDR3 nucleotides read TGCGCCAGCAGCTTGTCCGACAGGCTCTACGAGCAGTACTTC. Amino acids: CASSLSDRLYEQYF.

CDR3 nucleotides: TGTGCCAGCGGGTCGGGAGGGCCAGGGGAGACCCAGTACTTC. Its protein is CASGSGGPGETQYF. This rearrangement joins TRBV6-5 to TRBJ2-5, with 8 bases lining up with TRBD2. The CDR3 has 14 residues. Germline V gene data show CDR1 as MNHEY and CDR2 as SVGAGI. J was trimmed by 5 bases and V by 8 bases; bases with no gene match: 10.

A few counts support this clone. The J gene is TRBJ2-7, the V gene TRBV5-1, with 8 bases fitting TRBD2. The J segment lost 6 bases and the V segment lost 4 bases, leaving 9 bases of the junction unmatched. In germline, CDR1 is SGHRS, CDR2 YFSETQ. The CDR3 contains 14 residues. CDR3 residues: CASSGGGLAGEQYF. The CDR3 DNA is TGCGCCAGCAGCGGGGGAGGTCTAGCGGGCGAGCAGTACTTC.

V gene TRBV7-8 combines with J gene TRBJ2-2, with TRBD2 matching over 9 bases. CDR1 and CDR2 from the germline V gene are SGHVS and FQNEAQ. CDR3 size: 15 residues. V shed 3 bases, J shed 6 bases, and the junction held 5 bases outside the gene matches. The CDR3 DNA reads TGTGCCAGCAGCTTCAGGGCGGGAGGGCCCGGGGAGCTGTTTTTT. It codes for CASSFRAGGPGELFF.

The V and J genes are TRBV6-5 and TRBJ2-4; D perhaps matches TRBD2 (7 bases). Germline CDR1 is MNHEY and CDR2 is SVGAGI. CDR3 size: 10 residues. V was clipped by 7 bases and J by 12 bases, with 10 bases between them. This chain's CDR3 is CASKGGAQYF. CDR3 nucleotide sequence: TGTGCCAGCAAGGGGGGGGCTCAGTACTTC.

This chain links TRBV11-3 with TRBJ2-1, with TRBD2 matching 10 bases. After removal of 5 bases from V and 8 bases from J, the junction contained 9 bases not matched to a gene. The germline V gene encodes CDR1 SGHNT and CDR2 YENEEA. CDR3 size: 15 residues. CDR3 nucleotides: TGTGCCAGCAGCCCCCTAGCGGGAGTAACCTATGAGCAGTTCTTC. Its protein product is CASSPLAGVTYEQFF.

The V call is TRBV4-3, the J call TRBJ1-1; no definite D call. CDR1 and CDR2 from the germline V gene are LGHNA and YSLEER. V lost 0 bases and J 3 bases, leaving 5 bases between the germline ends. CDR3 length: 13 residues. This chain's CDR3 is CASSQDPDTEAFF. CDR3 DNA sequence: TGCGCCAGCAGCCAAGACCCAGACACTGAAGCTTTCTTT.

This clone came up a few times. The chain couples TRBV7-9 to TRBJ2-7; 11 positions agree with TRBD2. After removal of 5 bases from V and 6 bases from J, the junction contained 6 bases not matched to a gene. The V gene's germline CDR1 is SEHNR and CDR2 FQNEAQ (reference sequence). CDR3 size: 14 residues. The CDR3 coding sequence is TGTGCCAGCAGCCCCGGGACTAGCGGTCTCGAGCAGTACTTC. Translating gives CASSPGTSGLEQYF.

The V gene is TRBV5-4, the J gene TRBJ2-7; TRBD2 aligns across 10 bases. The CDR3 has 15 amino acids. J gave up 0 bases and V 3 bases, and 3 bases lay outside the gene matches. Germline CDR1 reads SGHNT; CDR2 reads YYREEE (reference sequence). In nucleotides, the CDR3 is TGTGCCAGCAGCTCCAGGACTAGCGGCTCCTACGAGCAGTACTTC. Translation gives CASSSRTSGSYEQYF.

The rearrangement uses TRBV4-3 and TRBJ2-7; D might be TRBD1 (5 bases). From germline, CDR1 is LGHNA and CDR2 YSLEER. This CDR3 contains 15 residues. Trimming shortened V by 0 bases and J by 4 bases, and 13 bases separated the two germline ends. CDR3 in amino acids: CASSQDSQGTYEQYF. CDR3 sequence (DNA): TGCGCCAGCAGCCAAGATAGCCAGGGTACGTACGAGCAGTACTTC.

V and J are TRBV7-2 and TRBJ2-6; TRBD1 matches 7 bases. J gave up 0 bases and V 1 base, and 3 bases lay outside the gene matches. The V gene's germline CDR1 is SGHTA and CDR2 FQGNSA. This CDR3 contains 17 residues. The CDR3 protein is CASSLVGQYSGANVLTF. CDR3 in DNA: TGTGCCAGCAGCTTAGTGGGACAGTACTCTGGGGCCAACGTCCTGACTTTC.